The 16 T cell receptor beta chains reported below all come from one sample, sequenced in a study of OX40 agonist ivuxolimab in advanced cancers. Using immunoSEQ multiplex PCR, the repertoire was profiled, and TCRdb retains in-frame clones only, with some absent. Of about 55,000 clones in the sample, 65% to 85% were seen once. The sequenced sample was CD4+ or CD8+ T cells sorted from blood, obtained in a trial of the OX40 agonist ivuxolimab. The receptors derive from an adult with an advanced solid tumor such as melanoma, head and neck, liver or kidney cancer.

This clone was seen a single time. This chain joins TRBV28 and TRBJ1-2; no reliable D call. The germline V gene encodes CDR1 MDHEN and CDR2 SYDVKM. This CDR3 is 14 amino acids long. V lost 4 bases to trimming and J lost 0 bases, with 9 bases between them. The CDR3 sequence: CASSWAVANYGYTF. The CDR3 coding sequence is TGTGCCAGCAGTTGGGCCGTAGCTAACTATGGCTACACCTTC.

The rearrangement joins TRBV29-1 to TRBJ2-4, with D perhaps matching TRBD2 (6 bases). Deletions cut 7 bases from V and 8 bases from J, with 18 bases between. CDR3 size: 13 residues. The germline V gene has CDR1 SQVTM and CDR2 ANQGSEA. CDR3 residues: CSASRAGGDIQYF. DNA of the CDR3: TGCAGCGCCTCCCGGGCAGGAGGGGACATTCAGTACTTC.

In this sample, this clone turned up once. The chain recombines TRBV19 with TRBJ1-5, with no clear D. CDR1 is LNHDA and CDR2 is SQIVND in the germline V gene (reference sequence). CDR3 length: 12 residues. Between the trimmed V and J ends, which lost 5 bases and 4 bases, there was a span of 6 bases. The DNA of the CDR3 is TGTGCCAGTAGTTCCGTAAATCAGCCCCAGCATTTT. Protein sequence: CASSSVNQPQHF.

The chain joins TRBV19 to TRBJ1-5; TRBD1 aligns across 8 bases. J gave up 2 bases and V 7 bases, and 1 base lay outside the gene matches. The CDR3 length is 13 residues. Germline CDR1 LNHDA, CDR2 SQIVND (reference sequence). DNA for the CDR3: TGTGCCAGTAAGGACAGGGGCAATCAGCCCCAGCATTTT. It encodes CASKDRGNQPQHF.

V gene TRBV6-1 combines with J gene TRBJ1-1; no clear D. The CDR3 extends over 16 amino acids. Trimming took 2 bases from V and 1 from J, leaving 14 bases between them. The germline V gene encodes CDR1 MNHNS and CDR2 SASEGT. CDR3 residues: CASSEKVRPANTEAFF. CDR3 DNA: TGTGCCAGCAGTGAAAAGGTGAGGCCTGCGAACACTGAAGCTTTCTTT.

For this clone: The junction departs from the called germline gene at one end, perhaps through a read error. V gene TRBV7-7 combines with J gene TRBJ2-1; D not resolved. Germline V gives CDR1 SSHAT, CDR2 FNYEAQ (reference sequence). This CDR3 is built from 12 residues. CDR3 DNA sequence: TGTGCTAGCAGCAACCCTTACGGTGAGCAGTTCTTC. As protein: CASSNPYGEQFF.

CDR3 amino acids: CASNPGTRAEAFF. The DNA of the CDR3 is TGCGCCAGCAACCCTGGGACACGGGCTGAAGCTTTCTTT. The chain carries TRBV5-1 and TRBJ1-1, with D maybe TRBD1 (6 bases). The CDR3 is 13 amino acids. Per the germline V gene, CDR1 is SGHRS and CDR2 is YFSETQ. V lost 6 bases to trimming and J lost 6 bases, with 15 bases between them.

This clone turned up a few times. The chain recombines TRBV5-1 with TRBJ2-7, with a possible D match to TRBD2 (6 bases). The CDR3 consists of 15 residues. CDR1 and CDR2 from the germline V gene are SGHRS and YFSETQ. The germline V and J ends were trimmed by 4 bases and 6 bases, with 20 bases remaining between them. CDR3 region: CASSPQPGEVGEQYF. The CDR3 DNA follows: TGCGCCAGCAGCCCCCAACCGGGGGAGGTAGGCGAGCAGTACTTC.

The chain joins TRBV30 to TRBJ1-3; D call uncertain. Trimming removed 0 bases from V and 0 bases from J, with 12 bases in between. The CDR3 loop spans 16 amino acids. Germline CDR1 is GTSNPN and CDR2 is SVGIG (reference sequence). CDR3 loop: CAWSVGPNFSGNTIYF. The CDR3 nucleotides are TGTGCCTGGAGTGTTGGCCCTAACTTCTCTGGAAACACCATATATTTT.

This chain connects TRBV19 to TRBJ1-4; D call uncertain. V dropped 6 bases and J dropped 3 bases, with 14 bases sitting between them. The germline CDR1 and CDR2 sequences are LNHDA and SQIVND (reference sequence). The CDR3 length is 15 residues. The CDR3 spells CASRSGGSPNEKLFF. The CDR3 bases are TGTGCCAGTAGAAGTGGAGGCAGTCCTAATGAAAAACTGTTTTTT.

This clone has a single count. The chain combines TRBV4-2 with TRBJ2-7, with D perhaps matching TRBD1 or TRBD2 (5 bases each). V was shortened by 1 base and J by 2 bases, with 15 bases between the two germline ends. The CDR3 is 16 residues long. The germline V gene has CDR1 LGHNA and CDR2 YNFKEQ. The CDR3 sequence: CASSQVLGRQTYEQYF. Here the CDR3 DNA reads TGTGCCAGCAGCCAAGTTTTGGGACGACAAACCTACGAGCAGTACTTC.

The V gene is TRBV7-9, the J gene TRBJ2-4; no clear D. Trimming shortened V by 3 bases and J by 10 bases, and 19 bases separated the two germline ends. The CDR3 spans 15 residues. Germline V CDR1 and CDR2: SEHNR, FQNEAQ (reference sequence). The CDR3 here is CASSFSSHPQGIQYF. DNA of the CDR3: TGTGCCAGCAGCTTTTCCTCACACCCCCAAGGGATTCAGTACTTC.

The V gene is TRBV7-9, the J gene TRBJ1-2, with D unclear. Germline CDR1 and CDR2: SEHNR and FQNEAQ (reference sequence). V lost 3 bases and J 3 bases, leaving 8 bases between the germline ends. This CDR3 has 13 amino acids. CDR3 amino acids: CASSFDGDYGYTF. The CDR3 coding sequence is TGTGCCAGCAGCTTCGACGGCGACTATGGCTACACCTTC.

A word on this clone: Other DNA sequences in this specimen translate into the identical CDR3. DNA for the CDR3: TGTGCCAGCAGCCCCGACACCCCCTATGGCTACACCTTC. Translated: CASSPDTPYGYTF. The V call is TRBV7-9, the J call TRBJ1-2; D unclear. Between the trimmed V and J ends, which lost 5 bases and 4 bases, there was a span of 11 bases. The length of the CDR3 is 13 residues. Germline V lookup: CDR1 SEHNR, CDR2 FQNEAQ (reference sequence).

The CDR3 nucleotides read TGTGCCAGCAGTTCGTCAGGGGGCGCAGCCTACGAGCAGTACTTC. This translates into CASSSSGGAAYEQYF. The chain has TRBV6-6 and TRBJ2-7, with 8 bases identical to TRBD1. Germline V CDR1 and CDR2: MNHNY, SVGAGI (reference sequence). The length of the CDR3 is 15 residues. Germline trimming cut 4 bases from V and 2 bases from J; bases unmatched to any gene: 7.

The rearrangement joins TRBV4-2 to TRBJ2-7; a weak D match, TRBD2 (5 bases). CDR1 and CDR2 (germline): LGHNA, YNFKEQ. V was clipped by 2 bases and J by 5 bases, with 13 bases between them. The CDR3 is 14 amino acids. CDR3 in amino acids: CASSQRSAEDEQYF. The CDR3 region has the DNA TGTGCCAGCAGCCAACGCTCGGCGGAGGACGAGCAGTACTTC.